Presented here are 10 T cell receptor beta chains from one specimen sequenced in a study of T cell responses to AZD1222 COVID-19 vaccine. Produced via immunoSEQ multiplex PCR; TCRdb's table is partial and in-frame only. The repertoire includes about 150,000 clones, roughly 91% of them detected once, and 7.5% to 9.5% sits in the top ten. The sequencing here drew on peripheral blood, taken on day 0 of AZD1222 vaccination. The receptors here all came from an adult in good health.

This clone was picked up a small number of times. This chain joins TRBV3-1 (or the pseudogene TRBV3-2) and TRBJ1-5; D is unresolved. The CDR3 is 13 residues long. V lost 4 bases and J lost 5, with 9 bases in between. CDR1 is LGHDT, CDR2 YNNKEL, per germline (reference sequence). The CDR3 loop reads CASSPGRDQPQHF. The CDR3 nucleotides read TGTGCCAGCAGCCCCGGGAGGGATCAGCCCCAGCATTTT.

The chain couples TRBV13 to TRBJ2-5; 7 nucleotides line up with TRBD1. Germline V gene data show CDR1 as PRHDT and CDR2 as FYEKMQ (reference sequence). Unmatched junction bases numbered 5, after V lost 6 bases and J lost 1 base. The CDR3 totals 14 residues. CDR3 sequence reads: CASSHRDSQETQYF. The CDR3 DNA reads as TGTGCCAGCAGTCATAGGGACAGCCAAGAGACCCAGTACTTC. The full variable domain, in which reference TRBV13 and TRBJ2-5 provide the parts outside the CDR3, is AAGVIQSPRHLIKEKRETATLKCYPIPRHDTVYWYQQGPGQDPQFLISFYEKMQSDKGSIPDRFSAQQFSDYHSELNMSSLELGDSALYFCASSHRDSQETQYFGPGTRLLVL.

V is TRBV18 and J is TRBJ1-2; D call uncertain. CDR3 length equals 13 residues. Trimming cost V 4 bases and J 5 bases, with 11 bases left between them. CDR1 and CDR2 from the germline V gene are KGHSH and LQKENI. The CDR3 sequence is CASSLDGSYGYTF. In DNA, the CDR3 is TGTGCCAGCTCACTCGACGGTAGTTATGGCTACACCTTC.

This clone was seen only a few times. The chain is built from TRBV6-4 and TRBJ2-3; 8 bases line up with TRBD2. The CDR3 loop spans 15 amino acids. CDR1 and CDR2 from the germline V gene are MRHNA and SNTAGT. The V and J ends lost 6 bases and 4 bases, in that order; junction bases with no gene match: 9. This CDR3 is CASRPSGGGSDTQYF. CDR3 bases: TGTGCCAGCAGGCCTAGCGGCGGGGGGTCAGATACGCAGTATTTT.

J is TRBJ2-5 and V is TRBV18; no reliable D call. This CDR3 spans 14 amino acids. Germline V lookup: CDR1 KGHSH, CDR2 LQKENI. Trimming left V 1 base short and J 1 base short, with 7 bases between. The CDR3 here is CASSPRLGQETQYF. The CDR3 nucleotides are TGTGCCAGCTCACCACGCTTAGGCCAAGAGACCCAGTACTTC.

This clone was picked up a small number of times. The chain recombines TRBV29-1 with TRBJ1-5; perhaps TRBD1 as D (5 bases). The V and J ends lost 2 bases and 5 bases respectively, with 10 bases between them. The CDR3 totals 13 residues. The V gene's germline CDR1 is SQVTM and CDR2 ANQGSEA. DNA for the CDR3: TGCAGCGTTGAAATTGGGGGTGATCAGCCCCAGCATTTT. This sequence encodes CSVEIGGDQPQHF.

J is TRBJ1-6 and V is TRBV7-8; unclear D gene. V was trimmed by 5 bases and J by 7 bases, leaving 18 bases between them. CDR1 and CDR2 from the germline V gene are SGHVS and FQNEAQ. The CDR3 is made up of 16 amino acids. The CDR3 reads CASSSYWSLWNSPLHF. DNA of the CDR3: TGTGCCAGCAGCAGCTATTGGAGTTTGTGGAATTCACCCCTCCACTTT.

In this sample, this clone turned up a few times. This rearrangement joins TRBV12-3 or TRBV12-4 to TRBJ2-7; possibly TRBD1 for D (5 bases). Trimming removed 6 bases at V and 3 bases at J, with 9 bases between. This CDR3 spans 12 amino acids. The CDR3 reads CASSRQSYEQYF. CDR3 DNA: TGTGCCAGCAGCCGACAGAGCTACGAGCAGTACTTC.

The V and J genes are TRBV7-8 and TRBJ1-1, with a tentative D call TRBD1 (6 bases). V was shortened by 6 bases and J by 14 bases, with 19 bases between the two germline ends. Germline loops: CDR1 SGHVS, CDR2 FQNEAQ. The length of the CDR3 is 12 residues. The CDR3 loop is CASSDRGAGSFF. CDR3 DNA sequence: TGTGCCAGCAGTGATCGGGGGGCAGGTTCCTTCTTT.

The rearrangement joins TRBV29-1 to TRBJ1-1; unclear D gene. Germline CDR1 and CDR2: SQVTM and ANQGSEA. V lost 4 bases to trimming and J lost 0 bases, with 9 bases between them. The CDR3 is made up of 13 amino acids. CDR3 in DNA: TGCAGCGTTGGTAGAATTTTGAACACTGAAGCTTTCTTT. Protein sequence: CSVGRILNTEAFF.